The clone carrying this TCR beta chain was seen a handful of times. The data belong to a study of blood T cell repertoires in COVID-19. The overall study: Samples of COVID-19 (acute and convalescent) were obtained from the United States, Italy and Spain.

Original data processing: Amplified reference gene primers provided the basis for estimating nucleated cell counts. TCRdb keeps only in-frame clones here, not all; method: immunoSEQ multiplex PCR. From that table come the V and J calls and clone size; the DNA was used to work out D and trimming. The table shows about 280,000 clones, with roughly 90% occurring only once. This CDR3 has 13 amino acids. Between the trimmed V and J ends, which lost 6 bases and 3 bases, there was a span of 11 bases. Per the germline V gene, CDR1 is WNHNN and CDR2 is SYGVQD (reference sequence). Sequenced sample: peripheral blood. This receptor was obtained from a woman in her 30s with active or convalescent COVID-19. V is TRBV10-1 and J is TRBJ1-1; D remains ambiguous. CDR3: CASSTEEYTEAFF. DNA of the CDR3: TGCGCCAGCAGCACCGAGGAGTACACTGAAGCTTTCTTT.